This T cell receptor beta chain comes out of a study of tumor-infiltrating lymphocytes in primary liver carcinoma. Germline CDR1 MNHNY, CDR2 SVGAGI (reference sequence). V was clipped by 4 bases and J by 3 bases, with 15 bases between them. This CDR3 is 16 amino acids long. This clonotype was recorded at least ten times. The input was around 0.5 ug total RNA; TCR beta cDNA was made from it with a constant-region primer. Slightly modified ARM-PCR served as the procedure for the TCR beta libraries. These libraries came from three rounds of nested multiplex PCR. Rounds one and two of PCR, each of roughly 10 cycles, were primed with TRBV1-TRBV30 forward primers and a C-beta reverse primer. TCRdb reprocessed the multiplex PCR reads with MiXCR, giving one entry per CDR3 protein. The data show 200,000 or so distinct CDR3 sequences, roughly 61% seen once. Both blood RNA, taken from unsorted whole blood, and germline DNA were extracted.

The genes are TRBV6-6 and TRBJ1-4; the D gene is possibly TRBD1 (5 bases). Sequencing input: peripheral blood. The source is a woman aged 60-70 years with primary liver carcinoma and hepatitis B virus infection. CDR3 sequence (DNA): TGTGCCAGCAGTTCCCCCCTCAGGGAGGCTAATGAAAAACTGTTTTTT. Its protein is CASSSPLREANEKLFF.